This passage covers 20 T cell receptor beta chains from one sample sequenced in a study of blood T cell repertoires in COVID-19. Assay used: immunoSEQ multiplex PCR; TCRdb lists only in-frame clones, some missing. The data hold approximately 500,000 clones, with approximately 88% observed a single time. The source material was peripheral blood. The origin of the receptors is a woman between 50 and 59 years old with COVID-19, enrolled during active disease.

The rearrangement links TRBV11-3 to TRBJ2-2; 7 positions agree with TRBD2. Germline V gene data show CDR1 as SGHNT and CDR2 as YENEEA. The CDR3 is 16 amino acids. The trim removed 6 bases at V and 6 bases at J, leaving 13 bases unmatched. Here the CDR3 reads CASRGAGTTLPGELFF. CDR3 in DNA: TGTGCCAGCAGAGGCGCCGGGACTACCCTCCCCGGGGAGCTGTTTTTT.

This chain connects TRBV6-5 to TRBJ1-1, with D perhaps TRBD1 (6 bases). Per germline, CDR1 MNHEY and CDR2 SVGAGI. V shed 4 bases and J shed 4 bases, with 10 bases lying between them. The CDR3 is 13 residues long. In nucleotides, the CDR3 is TGTGCCAGCAGTTCGGCGGGGGCCACTGAAGCTTTCTTT. The encoded protein is CASSSAGATEAFF.

V is TRBV10-3 and J is TRBJ1-1; TRBD1 is a possible D gene (5 bases). Germline V CDR1 and CDR2: ENHRY, SYGVKD. The CDR3 spans 13 residues. Trimming shortened V by 6 bases and J by 3 bases, and 11 bases separated the two germline ends. Here the CDR3 DNA reads TGTGCCATCAGGTCCAGGGAGGACACTGAAGCTTTCTTT. Translating it yields CAIRSREDTEAFF.

The rearrangement uses TRBV19 and TRBJ1-4; no firm D call. This CDR3 region has 14 residues. Trimming stripped 5 bases from V and 0 bases from J, with 7 bases between. The V gene's germline CDR1 is LNHDA and CDR2 SQIVND (reference sequence). In nucleotides, the CDR3 is TGTGCCAGTAGTCCCCAGGCAACTAATGAAAAACTGTTTTTT. Translation: CASSPQATNEKLFF.

This clone was counted only a few times. The chain combines TRBV28 with TRBJ1-1; a possible D gene is TRBD1 (5 bases). CDR1 is MDHEN and CDR2 is SYDVKM in the germline V gene. V gave up 7 bases and J gave up 3 bases, with 9 bases separating them. There are 12 residues in the CDR3. The DNA for the CDR3 is TGTGCCAGCAAGGTAGGGGACACTGAAGCTTTCTTT. Its protein is CASKVGDTEAFF.

This sequence joins TRBV29-1 and TRBJ1-1, with a tentative D call TRBD1 (6 bases). CDR3 length: 12 amino acids. In germline, CDR1 is SQVTM, CDR2 ANQGSEA. V was shortened by 5 bases and J by 4 bases, with 11 bases between the two germline ends. The CDR3 DNA reads as TGCAGCGTTTTAGGGACAAGCACTGAAGCTTTCTTT. Translating gives CSVLGTSTEAFF.

The chain employs TRBV27 and TRBJ1-5; D is unclear. V was clipped by 6 bases and J by 4 bases, with 10 bases between them. In germline, CDR1 is MNHEY, CDR2 SMNVEV (reference sequence). This CDR3 has 13 amino acids. Here the CDR3 reads CASSPMRNQPQHF. The CDR3 DNA follows: TGTGCCAGCAGCCCAATGAGGAATCAGCCCCAGCATTTT.

This chain connects TRBV6-1 to TRBJ1-1; D gene unclear. Trimming removed 4 bases from V and 2 bases from J, with 23 bases in between. Germline assignment: CDR1 MNHNS and CDR2 SASEGT. The CDR3 loop spans 18 amino acids. DNA for the CDR3: TGTGCCAGCAGTGTAGAAAAGACGACACCTATTATTAACACTGAAGCTTTCTTT. This encodes CASSVEKTTPIINTEAFF.

The chain has TRBV21-1 and TRBJ1-1. TRBV21-1 is shown as a pseudogene. The CDR3 has 16 amino acids. In DNA, the CDR3 is TGTGCCAGCAGCAAAGGGGGAGGGGCGCGGGGCACTGAAGCTTTCTTT. Amino acid sequence: CASSKGGGARGTEAFF.

The chain joins TRBV6-5 to TRBJ1-5; 7 positions match TRBD1. CDR1 MNHEY and CDR2 SVGAGI come from the germline V gene. The CDR3 covers 13 residues. The V gene end was trimmed by 6 bases and the J gene end by 4 bases; junction bases not matched to a gene: 3. DNA of the CDR3: TGTGCCAGCAGCCGGACAGGTAATCAGCCCCAGCATTTT. Residues: CASSRTGNQPQHF.

This clone has more than one count but fewer than ten. The chain links TRBV9 to TRBJ1-2; a weak D match, TRBD1 (6 bases). The germline CDR1 and CDR2 sequences are SGDLS and YYNGEE. The CDR3 has 14 residues. V was clipped by 4 bases and J by 7 bases, with 17 bases between them. CDR3 coding DNA: TGTGCCAGCAGCTCCAGCGGACAGTTGGGTGGCTACACCTTC. It translates to CASSSSGQLGGYTF.

The chain employs TRBV19 and TRBJ2-1; maybe TRBD2 (5 bases). The CDR3 extends over 15 amino acids. Deletions cut 5 bases from V and 0 bases from J, with 11 bases between. Germline CDR1 and CDR2: LNHDA and SQIVND (reference sequence). CDR3 nucleotide sequence: TGTGCCAGTAGTTCCTTGACTACCTCCTACAATGAGCAGTTCTTC. Residues: CASSSLTTSYNEQFF.

This rearrangement joins TRBV2 to TRBJ2-7, with 9 bases fitting TRBD2. The ends lost 6 bases at V and 1 base at J; junction bases unmatched: 7. The CDR3 length is 15 residues. Looked up from germline, CDR1 is SNHLY and CDR2 is FYNNEI. As DNA, the CDR3 is TGTGCCAGCAGCCCGGGACTAGCTGAGTCCTACGAGCAGTACTTC. Protein product: CASSPGLAESYEQYF.

This sequence joins TRBV3-1 (or the pseudogene TRBV3-2) and TRBJ2-5; 7 bases are shared with TRBD1. CDR3 length: 15 residues. Looked up from germline, CDR1 is LGHDT and CDR2 is YNNKEL (reference sequence). V shed 4 bases and J 0 bases; nucleotides not matched to a gene: 5. The CDR3 loop reads CASSPNRGNQETQYF. The CDR3 nucleotides are TGTGCCAGCAGCCCTAACAGGGGAAACCAAGAGACCCAGTACTTC.

The J gene is TRBJ1-1, the V gene TRBV19; TRBD1 is a possible D gene (5 bases). The V gene's germline CDR1 is LNHDA and CDR2 SQIVND (reference sequence). Trimming took off 7 bases at V and 3 bases at J, with 6 bases between the two ends. This CDR3 comprises 11 residues. The DNA for the CDR3 is TGTGCCAGTACAGGGCACACTGAAGCTTTCTTT. Its protein product is CASTGHTEAFF.

This sequence joins TRBV6-5 and TRBJ1-2, with 7 bases matching TRBD1. Looked up from germline, CDR1 is MNHEY and CDR2 is SVGAGI. V shed 5 bases, J shed 4 bases, and the junction held 10 bases outside the gene matches. The CDR3 has 15 residues. The CDR3 DNA sequence: TGTGCCAGCAGTAGAACAGGGGACGGCGGCTATGGCTACACCTTC. Amino acids: CASSRTGDGGYGYTF.

This chain connects TRBV27 to TRBJ2-7, with D possibly being TRBD1 (6 bases). Germline lookup yields CDR1 MNHEY and CDR2 SMNVEV (reference sequence). The CDR3 totals 13 residues. V was cut by 5 bases and J by 2 bases, with 10 bases left in between. The CDR3 DNA reads as TGTGCCAGCAGTGGGGACAATCCCTACGAGCAGTACTTC. Translation: CASSGDNPYEQYF.

This chain links TRBV12-5 with TRBJ1-5, with D unresolved. The CDR3 spans 14 residues. Germline CDR1 reads LGHNT; CDR2 reads FRNRAP. V gave up 6 bases and J gave up 2 bases, with 11 bases separating them. Here the CDR3 DNA reads TGTGCTAGTGGCTGGGAGACTGGCAATCAGCCCCAGCATTTT. Its translation is CASGWETGNQPQHF.

This clone was observed a handful of times. The V call is TRBV7-9, the J call TRBJ2-1; 9 bases align to TRBD1. CDR3 length equals 15 residues. The V gene end was trimmed by 6 bases and the J gene end by 10 bases; junction bases not matched to a gene: 13. The V gene's germline CDR1 is SEHNR and CDR2 FQNEAQ (reference sequence). Written as DNA, the CDR3 is TGTGCCAGCAGGGAAGCGGGACAGGGCCGGCGGGAGCAGTTCTTC. This codes for CASREAGQGRREQFF.

The rearrangement links TRBV18 to TRBJ2-3; the match to TRBD1 covers 8 bases. Germline V gene lookup returns CDR1 KGHSH and CDR2 LQKENI. The ends lost 1 base at V and 2 bases at J; junction bases unmatched: 5. The CDR3 totals 16 residues. The CDR3 sequence is CASSPRGRGPTDTQYF. Written as DNA, the CDR3 is TGTGCCAGCTCACCACGAGGCAGGGGGCCCACAGATACGCAGTATTTT.